Shown below are 14 T cell receptor beta chains from a single sample sequenced in a study of T-cell memory formation after mild COVID-19. MiXCR was run by TCRdb on the 5' RACE reads, yielding one entry per CDR3 protein. Here the sample spans approximately 150,000 distinct CDR3 sequences, 15% to 20% being singletons. Input material: PBMCs or a T cell subset sorted from them (not recorded which). The receptors derive from an adult woman who had mild COVID-19 (a few samples of this study predate the infection). Cell type and time point are not known.

This clonotype was recorded a few times. The chain couples TRBV7-3 to TRBJ2-3; a weak D match, TRBD2 (6 bases). V shed 5 bases and J shed 14 bases, with 20 bases lying between them. There are 13 residues in the CDR3. Germline assignment: CDR1 SGHTA and CDR2 FQGTGA. The CDR3 DNA reads as TGTGCCAGCAGCCAACAGGACTATACACAACGGTATTTT. Translating gives CASSQQDYTQRYF.

The J gene is TRBJ2-3, the V gene TRBV19, with D possibly matching TRBD1 (6 bases). Germline V gives CDR1 LNHDA, CDR2 SQIVND (reference sequence). The CDR3 loop spans 14 amino acids. Between the trimmed V and J ends, which lost 3 bases and 0 bases, there was a span of 7 bases. This CDR3 reads CASSMRGSTDTQYF. The CDR3 nucleotides are TGTGCCAGTAGTATGAGGGGGAGCACAGATACGCAGTATTTT.

This clonotype was recorded a few times. The V gene is TRBV24-1, the J gene TRBJ2-1; D is ambiguous. CDR3 length equals 13 residues. V lost 7 bases and J 5 bases, leaving 11 bases between the germline ends. Germline V lookup: CDR1 KGHDR, CDR2 SFDVKD. For the CDR3, the DNA is TGTGCCACCAGAAGGACGGCGAACAATGAGCAGTTCTTC. It is translated as CATRRTANNEQFF.

The chain uses TRBV18 and TRBJ1-4; D uncertain. Deletions cut 2 bases from V and 5 bases from J, with 9 bases between. The germline gives CDR1 KGHSH, CDR2 LQKENI. The CDR3 runs 14 residues. CDR3 residues: CASSPIGGNEKLFF. CDR3 nucleotides: TGTGCCAGCTCACCAATAGGAGGGAATGAAAAACTGTTTTTT.

The chain employs TRBV7-2 and TRBJ1-4, with D perhaps matching TRBD1 (6 bases). Per germline, CDR1 SGHTA and CDR2 FQGNSA. This CDR3 region has 14 residues. Trimming stripped 5 bases from V and 2 bases from J, with 9 bases between. CDR3 in DNA: TGTGCCAGCAGCCAGGGGTCCACTAATGAAAAACTGTTTTTT. Its translation is CASSQGSTNEKLFF.

In this sample, this clonotype turned up a few times. V gene TRBV29-1 combines with J gene TRBJ1-1, with D unclear. The ends were cut back, 2 bases at V and 0 bases at J, with 10 bases in the middle. CDR3 length: 14 residues. Germline CDR1 and CDR2: SQVTM and ANQGSEA. CDR3 DNA sequence: TGCAGCGTTGAAAGGGAGGTCATGAACACTGAAGCTTTCTTT. This translates into CSVEREVMNTEAFF.

This rearrangement joins TRBV3-1 to TRBJ2-5; 12 bases align to TRBD2. Germline V gene data show CDR1 as LGHDT and CDR2 as YNNKEL (reference sequence). The CDR3 is 17 residues long. Trimming at V came to 4 bases and at J to 9 bases, leaving 15 bases not matched to a gene. This CDR3 is CASSPTLTSGGSASQYF. The CDR3 DNA follows: TGTGCCAGCAGCCCTACCCTGACTAGCGGGGGCTCTGCGTCCCAGTACTTC.

The chain combines TRBV12-3 or TRBV12-4 with TRBJ1-1; D not certain. This CDR3 has 14 residues. Trimming took off 2 bases at V and 1 base at J, with 8 bases between the two ends. The CDR3 sequence is CASSLKVTNTEAFF. The CDR3 DNA reads TGTGCCAGCAGTTTAAAGGTAACGAACACTGAAGCTTTCTTT.

This chain uses TRBV27 with TRBJ2-7, with TRBD1 identical over 12 bases. This CDR3 has 15 residues. Germline CDR1 and CDR2: MNHEY and SMNVEV (reference sequence). The V segment lost 5 bases and the J segment 7 bases; nucleotides outside the gene matches: 9. The DNA for the CDR3 is TGTGCCAGCAGTCGCTCCGGGACAGGGGGCGCGGAGCAGTACTTC. Translating it yields CASSRSGTGGAEQYF.

The CDR3 loop reads CATSADSSSYEQYF. The CDR3 DNA follows: TGTGCCACCAGCGCGGACAGCTCCTCCTACGAGCAGTACTTC. The gene calls are TRBV15 and TRBJ2-7; weak D call: TRBD1 (6 bases). Germline loops: CDR1 LNHNV, CDR2 YYDKDF (reference sequence). With 5 bases removed from V and 0 bases from J, the gap between germline ends came to 11 bases. The CDR3 length is 14 residues.

This clonotype was detected once. V usage is TRBV20-1 and J usage is TRBJ1-1; D remains unclear. Germline V lookup: CDR1 DFQATT, CDR2 SNEGSKA (reference sequence). V dropped 0 bases and J dropped 9 bases, with 11 bases sitting between them. The CDR3 has 12 residues. CDR3 residues: CSARELRAQAFF. CDR3 in DNA: TGCAGTGCTAGAGAGTTAAGGGCTCAAGCTTTCTTT.

This clonotype was counted a few times. V gene TRBV11-2 combines with J gene TRBJ2-2; a possible D gene is TRBD1 (5 bases). The CDR3 runs to 17 residues. Trimming stripped 5 bases from V and 2 bases from J, with 18 bases between. CDR1 SGHAT and CDR2 FQNNGV come from the germline V gene. CDR3 coding DNA: TGTGCCAGCAGCCCTAGACCCAGGGAAGTCAACACCGGGGAGCTGTTTTTT. As protein: CASSPRPREVNTGELFF. Filled out from reference TRBV11-2 and TRBJ2-2, the complete variable domain reads EAGVAQSPRYKIIEKRQSVAFWCNPISGHATLYWYQQILGQGPKLLIQFQNNGVVDDSQLPKDRFSAERLKGVDSTLKIQPAKLEDSAVYLCASSPRPREVNTGELFFGEGSRLTVL.

This clonotype was seen a few times. For the CDR3, the DNA is TGTGCCAGCGCCGGGTCAGGCCGGTCCCAAGAGACCCAGTACTTC. Translating it yields CASAGSGRSQETQYF. The chain uses TRBV7-9 and TRBJ2-5; D ambiguous. The CDR3 has 15 residues. Germline V CDR1 and CDR2: SEHNR, FQNEAQ (reference sequence). V was shortened by 8 bases and J by 1 base, with 17 bases between the two germline ends. The full variable domain, with the rest looked up from reference TRBV7-9 and TRBJ2-5, is DTGVSQNPRHKITKRGQNVTFRCDPISEHNRLYWYRQTLGQGPEFLTYFQNEAQLEKSRLLSDRFSAERPKGSFSTLEIQRTEQGDSAMYLCASAGSGRSQETQYFGPGTRLLVL.

The V and J genes are TRBV6-2 or TRBV6-3 and TRBJ2-1, with 7 bases fitting TRBD2. Germline CDR1 is MNHEY and CDR2 is SVGEGT. J lost 2 bases, V lost 0 bases, and 10 bases had no gene match. The CDR3 contains 18 residues. Here the CDR3 reads CASSYSSVAGVPYNEQFF. CDR3 nucleotides: TGTGCCAGCAGTTACTCGAGCGTGGCGGGAGTACCCTACAATGAGCAGTTCTTC.